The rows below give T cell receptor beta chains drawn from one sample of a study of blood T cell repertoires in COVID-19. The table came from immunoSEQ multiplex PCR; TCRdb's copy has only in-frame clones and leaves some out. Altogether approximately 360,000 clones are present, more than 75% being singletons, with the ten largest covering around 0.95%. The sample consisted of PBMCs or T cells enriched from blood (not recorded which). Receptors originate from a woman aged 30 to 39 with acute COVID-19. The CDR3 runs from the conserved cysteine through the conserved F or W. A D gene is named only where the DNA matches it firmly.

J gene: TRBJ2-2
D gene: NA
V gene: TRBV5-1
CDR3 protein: CASSFPGTNTGELFF

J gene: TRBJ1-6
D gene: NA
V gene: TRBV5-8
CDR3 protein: CASSLLGLSSYNSPLHF

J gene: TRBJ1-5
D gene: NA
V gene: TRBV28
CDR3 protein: CASSLLGGLQPQHF

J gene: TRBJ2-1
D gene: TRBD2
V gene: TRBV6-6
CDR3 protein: CASSYVGIGSSGQFF

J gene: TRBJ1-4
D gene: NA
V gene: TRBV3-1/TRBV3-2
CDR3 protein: CASSQGRVVRLFF

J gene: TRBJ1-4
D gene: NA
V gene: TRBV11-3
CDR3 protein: CASSPEGLTNEKLFF

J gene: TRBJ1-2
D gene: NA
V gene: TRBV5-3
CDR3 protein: CARSLAREVYGYTF

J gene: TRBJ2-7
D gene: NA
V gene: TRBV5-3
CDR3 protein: CARSRSSPYEQYF

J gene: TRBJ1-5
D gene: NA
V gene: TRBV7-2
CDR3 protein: CASSLAGAQPQHF

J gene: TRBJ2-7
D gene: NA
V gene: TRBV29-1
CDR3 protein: CSFTRDSYSYEQYF

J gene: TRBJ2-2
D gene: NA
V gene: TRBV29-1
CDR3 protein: CSVEDRAGELFF

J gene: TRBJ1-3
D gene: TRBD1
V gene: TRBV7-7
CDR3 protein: CASSSGQGNSGNTIYF

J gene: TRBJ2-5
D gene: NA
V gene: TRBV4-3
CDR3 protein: CASSQFLTQETQYF

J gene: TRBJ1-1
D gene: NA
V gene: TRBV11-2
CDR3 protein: CASSWGPDRGNTEAFF

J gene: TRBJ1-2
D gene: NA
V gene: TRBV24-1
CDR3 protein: CATSDSQVGHYGYTF

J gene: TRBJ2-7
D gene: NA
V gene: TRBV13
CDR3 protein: CASSLTRYEQYF

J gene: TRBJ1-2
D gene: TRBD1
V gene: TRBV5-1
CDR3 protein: CASSTRDRGHGYTF

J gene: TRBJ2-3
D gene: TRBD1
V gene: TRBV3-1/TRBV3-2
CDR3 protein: CASSWGQGGTDTQYF

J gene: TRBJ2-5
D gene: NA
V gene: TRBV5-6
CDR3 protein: CASSGKTGWETQYF

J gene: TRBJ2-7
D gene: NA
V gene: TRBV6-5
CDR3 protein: CASRTFWYEQYF

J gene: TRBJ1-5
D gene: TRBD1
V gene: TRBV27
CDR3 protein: CASSLSGQGASQPQHF

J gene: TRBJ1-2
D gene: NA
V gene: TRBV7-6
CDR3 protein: CASSLVRDMISNYGYTF

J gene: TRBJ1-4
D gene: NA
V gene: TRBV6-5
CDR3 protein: CASSYSQTNEKLFF